Sequencing of this T cell receptor beta chain was carried out in a study of shared clonotypes between healthy human individuals. As defined, naive CD8 cells were CD45RO-negative and positively selected for CCR7, with terminally differentiated effector memory CD45RA+ cells excluded. Healthy HIV-negative adults with no recent acute infections or vaccinations were recruited as donors. Findings and limits, study-wide: Among four donors, approximately 5% of naive CD4 clonotypes were found in common. Against clonotypes common to all four donors, non-shared ones had lower generation probabilities.

About this clone itself: The antigen is not known.

At the deep level, the assay was run. TCRdb's table, derived via immunoSEQ multiplex PCR, lists solely in-frame clones and lacks some. This table holds around 2,000,000 clones, roughly 91% found once. The sequencing sample was made of naive CD8+ T cells from PBMCs. This TCR was recovered from a man aged 18 to 29 in good health. Some clones in this sample may be carry-over from other donors' samples.

CDR3 DNA sequence: TGTGCCAGCAGCGGGGACAGGACCTACGAGCAGTACTTC. Protein product: CASSGDRTYEQYF. The rearrangement joins TRBV5-8 to TRBJ2-7, with TRBD1 matching over 8 bases. Germline assignment: CDR1 SGHTS and CDR2 YDEGEE. The CDR3 consists of 13 residues. V gave up 4 bases and J gave up 2 bases; unmatched junction bases: 2.